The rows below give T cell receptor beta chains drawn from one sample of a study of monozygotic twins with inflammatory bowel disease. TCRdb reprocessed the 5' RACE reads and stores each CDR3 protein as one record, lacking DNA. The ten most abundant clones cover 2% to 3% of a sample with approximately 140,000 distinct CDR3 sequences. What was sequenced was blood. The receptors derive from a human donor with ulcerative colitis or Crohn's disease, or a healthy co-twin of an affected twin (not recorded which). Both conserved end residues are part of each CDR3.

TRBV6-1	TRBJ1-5	CASSALFTGGNQPQHF
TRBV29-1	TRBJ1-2	CSVRAMDGAYYGYTF
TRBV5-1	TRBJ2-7	CAGSLRDTYYEQYF
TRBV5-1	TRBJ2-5	CASSYELDLKETQYF
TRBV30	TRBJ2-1	CAWTPTSSYNEQFF
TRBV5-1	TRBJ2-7	CASSWGQGGSSYEQYF
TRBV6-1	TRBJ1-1	CASRVKVPANTEAFF
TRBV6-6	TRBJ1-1	CASGDSNTEAFF
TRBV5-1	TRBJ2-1	CASSPDYGEQFF
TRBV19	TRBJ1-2	CASSIEGGNYGYTF
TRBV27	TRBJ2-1	CASSLTRVNKGRFF
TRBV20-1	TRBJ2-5	CSATGAVQETQYF
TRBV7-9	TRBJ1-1	CASNKQANTEAFF
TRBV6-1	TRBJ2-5	CASSETHGTAAQYF
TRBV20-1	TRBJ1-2	CSAANPNYGYTF
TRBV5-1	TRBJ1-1	CASSLVTARGTEAFF
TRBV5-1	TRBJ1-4	CASSLEGQGGFNEKLFF
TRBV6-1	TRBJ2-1	CASSGQGVNEQFF
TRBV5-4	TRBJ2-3	CASSPMEETQYF
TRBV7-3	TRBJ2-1	CASGRGTNNEQFF
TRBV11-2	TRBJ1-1	CASSLRSGVTEAFF
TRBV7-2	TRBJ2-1	CASSLEATRGNEQFF
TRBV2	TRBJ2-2	CASSRNSGGTGELFF
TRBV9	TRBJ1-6	CASSPMGGAGSPLHF
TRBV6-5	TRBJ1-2	CASSGQGNGYTF
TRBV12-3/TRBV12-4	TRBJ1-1	CASRAAVGVNTEAFF
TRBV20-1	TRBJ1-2	CSASPGTSYGYTF
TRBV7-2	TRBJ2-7	CASSLVPTVPFYEQYF
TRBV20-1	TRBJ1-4	CSARDAGRDNEKLFF
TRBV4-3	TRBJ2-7	CASSQAVTLFSYEQYF
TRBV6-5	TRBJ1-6	CASSYSSMRGSSYNSPLHF
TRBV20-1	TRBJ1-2	CSASRQGNGYTF
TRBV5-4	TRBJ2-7	CASSLAVGYMYEQYF
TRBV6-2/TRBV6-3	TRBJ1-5	CASRYGTPGQPQHF
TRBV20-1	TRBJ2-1	CSAKYLRPGEQFF